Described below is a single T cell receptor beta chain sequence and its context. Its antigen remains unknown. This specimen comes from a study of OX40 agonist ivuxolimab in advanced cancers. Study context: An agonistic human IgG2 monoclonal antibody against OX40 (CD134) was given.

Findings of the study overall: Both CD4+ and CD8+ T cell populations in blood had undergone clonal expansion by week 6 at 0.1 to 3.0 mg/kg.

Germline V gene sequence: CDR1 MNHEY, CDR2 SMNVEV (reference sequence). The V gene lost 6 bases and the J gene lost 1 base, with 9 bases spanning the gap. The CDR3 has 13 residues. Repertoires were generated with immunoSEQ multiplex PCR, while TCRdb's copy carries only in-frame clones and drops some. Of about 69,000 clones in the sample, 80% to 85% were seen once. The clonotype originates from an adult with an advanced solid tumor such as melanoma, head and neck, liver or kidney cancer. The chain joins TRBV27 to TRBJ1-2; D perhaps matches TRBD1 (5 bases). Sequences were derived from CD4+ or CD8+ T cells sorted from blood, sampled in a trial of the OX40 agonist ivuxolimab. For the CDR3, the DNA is TGTGCCAGCAGGCGGGGACTTAACTATGGCTACACCTTC. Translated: CASRRGLNYGYTF.